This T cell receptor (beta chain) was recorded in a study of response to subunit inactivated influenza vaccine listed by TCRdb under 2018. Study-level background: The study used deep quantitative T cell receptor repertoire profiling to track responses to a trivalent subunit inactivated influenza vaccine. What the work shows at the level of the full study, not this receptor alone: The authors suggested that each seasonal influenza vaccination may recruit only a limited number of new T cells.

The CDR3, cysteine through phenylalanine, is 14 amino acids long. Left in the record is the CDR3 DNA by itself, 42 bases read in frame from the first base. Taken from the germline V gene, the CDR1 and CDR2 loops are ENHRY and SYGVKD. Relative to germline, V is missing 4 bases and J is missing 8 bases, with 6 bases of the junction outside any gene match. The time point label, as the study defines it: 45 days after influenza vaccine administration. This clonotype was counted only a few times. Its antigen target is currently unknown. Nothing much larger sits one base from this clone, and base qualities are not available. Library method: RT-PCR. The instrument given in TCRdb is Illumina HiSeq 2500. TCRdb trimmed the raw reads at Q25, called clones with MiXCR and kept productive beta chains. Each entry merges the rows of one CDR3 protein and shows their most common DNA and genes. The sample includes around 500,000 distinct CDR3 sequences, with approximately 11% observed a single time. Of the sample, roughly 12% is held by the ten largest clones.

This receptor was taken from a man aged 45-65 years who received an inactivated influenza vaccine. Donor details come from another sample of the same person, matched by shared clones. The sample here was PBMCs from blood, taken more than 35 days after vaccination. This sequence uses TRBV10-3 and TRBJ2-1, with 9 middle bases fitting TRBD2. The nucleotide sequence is TGTGCCATCAGTGGAAGCGGGGGGCCGGATGAGCAGTTCTTC. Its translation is CAISGSGGPDEQFF.